This TCR beta chain originates from a study of PD-1 blockade in classical Hodgkin lymphoma. Data came from immunoSEQ multiplex PCR; TCRdb stores just in-frame clones and leaves some out. The sample includes about 98,000 clones, 92% of them seen just once. On this clone: The antigen remains undetermined. One end of the junction does not line up with germline, which may come from a read error.

Study-wide findings and caveats: Among the patients, those starting nivolumab under 1 year after ASCT were excluded. Compared with healthy donors, newly diagnosed patients reportedly showed lower baseline TCR diversity. CD4+ TCR diversity, unlike CD8+, rose significantly by C4D1.

Relapse after autologous stem cell transplantation occurred in every patient, and brentuximab vedotin exposure varied. Complete response, partial response or progressive disease were the best responses. The CDR3 extends over 15 amino acids. CDR1 SGHVS and CDR2 FNYEAQ come from the germline V gene. Sequenced material: peripheral blood mononuclear cells (PBMCs), taken at baseline. The chain has TRBV7-6 and TRBJ2-7; TRBD1 aligns across 10 bases. The sequence was obtained from a human donor with classical Hodgkin lymphoma. The CDR3 DNA reads as TGTGCCAGCAGCTGGCTGACAGGGGGCTCCGACGAGCAGTACTTC. It yields the protein CASSWLTGGSDEQYF.